The sequence of this TCR beta chain was determined in a study of response to subunit inactivated influenza vaccine. TCRdb reanalysed the RT-PCR reads using MiXCR and keeps one entry per CDR3 protein. The sample lists roughly 760,000 distinct CDR3 sequences; 21% were seen once. The V segment lost 5 bases and the J segment 10 bases; nucleotides outside the gene matches: 5. The CDR3 has 12 amino acids. CDR1 SGHKS and CDR2 YYEKEE come from the germline V gene (reference sequence). This clonotype was observed at least ten times. The material was PBMCs from blood, obtained around 5 days after vaccination. V usage is TRBV5-5 and J usage is TRBJ2-1, with 8 bases fitting TRBD2. The clonotype originates from a man in his fifties who received an inactivated influenza vaccine. This CDR3 reads CASRILADEQFF. The CDR3 nucleotides are TGTGCCAGCAGGATACTAGCGGACGAGCAGTTCTTC.